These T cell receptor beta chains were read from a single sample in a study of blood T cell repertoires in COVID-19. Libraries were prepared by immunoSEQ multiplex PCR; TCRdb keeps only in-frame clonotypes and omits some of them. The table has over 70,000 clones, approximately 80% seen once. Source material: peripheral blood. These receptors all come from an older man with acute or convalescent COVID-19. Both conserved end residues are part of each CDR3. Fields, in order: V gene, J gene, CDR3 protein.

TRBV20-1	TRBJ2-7	CSASPSNRDRYEQYF
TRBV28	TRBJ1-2	CASSPGGDSYGYTF
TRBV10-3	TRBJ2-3	CAISEVTRTDTQYF
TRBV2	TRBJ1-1	CASSRQFSGTEAFF
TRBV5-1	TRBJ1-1	CASSVYLFQGARNTEAFF
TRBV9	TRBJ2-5	CASSPIGGVKETQYF
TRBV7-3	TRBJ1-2	CASSLSGGYLGYTF
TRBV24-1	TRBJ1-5	CATSEARGQGQPQHF
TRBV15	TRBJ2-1	CAISGSTYNEQFF
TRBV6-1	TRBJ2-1	CASSEVNKQFF
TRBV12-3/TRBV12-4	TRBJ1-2	CASSLQGKGYTF
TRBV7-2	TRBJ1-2	CASSSDRGGYTF
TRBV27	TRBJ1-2	CASSFARGYGYTF
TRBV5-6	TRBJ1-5	CASSAGTGDTQPQHF
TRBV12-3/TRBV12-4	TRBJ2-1	CASSTRGADEQFF
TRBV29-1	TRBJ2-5	CSVDKQGAGETQYF
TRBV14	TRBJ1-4	CASSQELTEANEKLFF
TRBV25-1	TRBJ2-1	CASSGTGRLSNEQFF
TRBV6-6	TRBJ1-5	CASSQRTVDSNQPQHF
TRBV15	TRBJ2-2	CATSRSSGLDIGTGELFF
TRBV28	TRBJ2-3	CASSNDWFTDTDTQYF
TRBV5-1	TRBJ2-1	CASSLNWRGSSSYNEQFF
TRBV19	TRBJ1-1	CASSIRLTGEAFF
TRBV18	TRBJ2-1	CASSPVAGAYNEQFF
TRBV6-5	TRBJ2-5	CASLRSGGYETQYF
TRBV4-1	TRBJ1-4	CASSQQVDEKLFF
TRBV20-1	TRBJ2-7	CSASYRDFRAYEQYF